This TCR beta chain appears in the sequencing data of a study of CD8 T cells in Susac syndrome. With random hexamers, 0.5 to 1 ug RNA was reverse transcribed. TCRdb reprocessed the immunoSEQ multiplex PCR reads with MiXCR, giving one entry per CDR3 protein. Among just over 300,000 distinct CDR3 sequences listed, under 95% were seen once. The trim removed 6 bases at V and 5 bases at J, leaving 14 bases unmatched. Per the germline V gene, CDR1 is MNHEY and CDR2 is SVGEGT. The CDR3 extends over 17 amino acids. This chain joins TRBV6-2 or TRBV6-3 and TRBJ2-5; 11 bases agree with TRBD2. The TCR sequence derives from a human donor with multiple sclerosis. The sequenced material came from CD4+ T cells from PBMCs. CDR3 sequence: CASSPGTLAGARETQYF. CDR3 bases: TGTGCCAGCAGCCCCGGGACACTAGCGGGAGCGAGGGAGACCCAGTACTTC.